A selection of T cell receptor beta chains follows, all from one sample in a study of identical twins. MiXCR, applied by TCRdb to the 5' RACE reads, yields one record per CDR3 protein. This table holds 400,000 to 550,000 distinct CDR3 sequences, around 20% found once. These data are also associated with another study on T cells expressing NK-cell markers.

The sample was CD4+ T cells sorted from blood. These receptors were taken from a woman aged 18 to 35 in good health. Both conserved end residues are part of each CDR3. A D gene is named only where the DNA matches it firmly. A row's size may be missing; if present it is once, few, many or a size class.

CDR3 length	V gene	D gene	J gene	clone size	CDR3 DNA	CDR3 protein
12	TRBV20-1	.	TRBJ2-1	.	TGCAGTGCTAAGGCCATCCACAATGAGCAGTTCTTC	CSAKAIHNEQFF
11	TRBV3-1	.	TRBJ2-3	.	TGTGCCAGCAGCCGTAAAAATACGCAGTATTTT	CASSRKNTQYF
15	TRBV20-1	TRBD2	TRBJ2-3	.	TGCAGTGCTGGGACGACTAGCGGGACAAGGGATACGCAGTATTTT	CSAGTTSGTRDTQYF
13	TRBV20-1	.	TRBJ1-1	.	TGCAGTGCTAGAGGGGAGATGAACACTGAAGCTTTCTTT	CSARGEMNTEAFF
15	TRBV5-1	TRBD2	TRBJ2-7	medium-sized	TGCGCCAGCAGCCCGCCGACTAGCGGGTCATACGAGCAGTACTTC	CASSPPTSGSYEQYF
13	TRBV20-1	.	TRBJ2-4	.	TGCAGTGCTCCCACCGGGGCCAAAAACATTCAGTACTTC	CSAPTGAKNIQYF
15	TRBV7-6	.	TRBJ1-5	.	TGTGCCAGCAGCTTAGGGGTAGGTCCGAATCAGCCCCAGCATTTT	CASSLGVGPNQPQHF
15	TRBV29-1	TRBD2	TRBJ2-1	.	TGCAGCGTTCGTAATAGCGGGGGGGGAAACAATGAGCAGTTCTTC	CSVRNSGGGNNEQFF
14	TRBV11-2	TRBD1	TRBJ2-2	few	TGTGCCAGCAGCTTATCGACAGGGACCGGGGAGCTGTTTTTT	CASSLSTGTGELFF
17	TRBV7-9	TRBD2	TRBJ2-2	.	TGTGCCAGCAGCTTCACCTCCCCTAGCGGGGGGGCCGGGGAGCTGTTTTTT	CASSFTSPSGGAGELFF
16	TRBV5-1	.	TRBJ2-1	.	TGCGCCAGCCAGGCCCGCCAGGGGAGCTCCTACAATGAGCAGTTCTTC	CASQARQGSSYNEQFF
13	TRBV9	.	TRBJ2-7	few	TGTGCCAGCAGCGCCCGACCAGGCTACGAGCAGTACTTC	CASSARPGYEQYF
14	TRBV12-3/TRBV12-4	.	TRBJ1-5	few	TGTGCCAGCAGTTCTTATATCGACAATCAGCCCCAGCATTTT	CASSSYIDNQPQHF
16	TRBV5-1	TRBD2	TRBJ2-3	.	TGCGCCAGCAGCCGTACCCGACTAGCGGGGTCAGATACGCAGTATTTT	CASSRTRLAGSDTQYF
12	TRBV12-3/TRBV12-4	.	TRBJ1-4	many	TGTGCCAGCAGCACCCTGGATGAAAAACTGTTTTTT	CASSTLDEKLFF
14	TRBV12-3/TRBV12-4	.	TRBJ2-7	.	TGTGCCAGCAGTTTCGGCCAGGGGCCCTACGAGCAGTACTTC	CASSFGQGPYEQYF
12	TRBV7-2	.	TRBJ1-2	many	TGTGCCAGCAGCTTAGAATACTATGGCTACACCTTC	CASSLEYYGYTF
13	TRBV20-1	.	TRBJ2-1	.	TGCAGTGCTTTGGGGAGCTCCTACAATGAGCAGTTCTTC	CSALGSSYNEQFF
13	TRBV12-3/TRBV12-4	.	TRBJ2-3	medium-sized	TGTGCCAGCAGTTTTAATGATTATAGCACGCAGTATTTT	CASSFNDYSTQYF
16	TRBV9	TRBD2	TRBJ2-2	.	TGTGCCAGCAGCGTAGGTCCAGCGGGGTCGGTCGGGGAGCTGTTTTTT	CASSVGPAGSVGELFF
17	TRBV6-1	.	TRBJ1-2	few	TGTGCCAGCAGGCCCTCCAACCCGACAGCCCTTGTAGATGGCTACACCTTC	CASRPSNPTALVDGYTF
14	TRBV25-1	TRBD1	TRBJ2-3	few	TGTGCCAGCAGTAAAGGGGGCAGCACAGATACGCAGTATTTT	CASSKGGSTDTQYF